This T cell receptor beta chain was sequenced for a study of CD8 T cells in ankylosing spondylitis. This clonotype was observed at least ten times. Its antigen is unknown. TCRdb passed the 5' RACE reads through MiXCR, listing each CDR3 protein once. The sample lists some 95,000 distinct CDR3 sequences, roughly 8.8% occurring once. General study results and limits: Reported data indicate significant enrichment of disease-linked clones within matched ankylosing spondylitis synovial fluid.

Sequences were obtained from blood, either unsorted or a sorted T cell fraction (not recorded which). This TCR came from a male donor with ankylosing spondylitis or in good health (not recorded which).

The CDR3 reads CAISERTQETQYF. The CDR3 nucleotides read TGTGCCATCAGTGAAAGGACCCAAGAGACCCAGTACTTC. This sequence joins TRBV10-3 and TRBJ2-5; D gene ambiguous. Germline CDR1 ENHRY, CDR2 SYGVKD. The CDR3 length is 13 residues. Trimming removed 3 bases at V and 1 base at J, with 6 bases between.